Listed here are 2 T cell receptor beta chains from one sample, sequenced in a study of blood T cell repertoires in COVID-19. The repertoire was sequenced with immunoSEQ multiplex PCR; TCRdb's copy has only in-frame clones and lacks some. The sample yields some 72,000 clones, roughly 89% seen once. Sequencing was carried out using peripheral blood. The receptors shown here come from a man in his fifties with active COVID-19.

This clone has a single count. V and J are TRBV28 and TRBJ1-1; 8 bases line up with TRBD1. After removal of 5 bases from V and 7 bases from J, the junction contained 12 bases not matched to a gene. The germline V gene has CDR1 MDHEN and CDR2 SYDVKM. The CDR3 is 15 amino acids. The CDR3 protein is CASSRSGGADLEAFF. The CDR3 DNA follows: TGTGCCAGCAGTAGGTCAGGGGGCGCGGACCTTGAAGCTTTCTTT.

The chain has TRBV4-1 and TRBJ2-1; possible D gene TRBD1, 7 bases. V was clipped by 4 bases and J by 7 bases, with 20 bases between them. In germline, CDR1 is MGHRA, CDR2 YSYEKL. This CDR3 is 16 amino acids long. The CDR3 nucleotides are TGCGCCAGCAGCCCAGGGGGACTTCCTATATTTAATGAGCAGTTCTTC. This codes for CASSPGGLPIFNEQFF.